This TCR beta chain was profiled in a study of cytomegalovirus exposure and HLA in healthy donors. Researchers ran the PCR with 60 Vbeta and 13 Jbeta primers. Method: immunoSEQ multiplex PCR; TCRdb's copy keeps in-frame clones and lacks some. This table has about 210,000 clones, roughly 85% appearing once. Trimming took off 4 bases at V and 4 bases at J, with 14 bases between the two ends. CDR1 SGHRS and CDR2 YFSETQ come from the germline V gene. This CDR3 is built from 14 residues. Sequencing was done on a sample of PBMCs. This chain links TRBV5-1 with TRBJ1-1; possibly TRBD1 for D (5 bases). This clonotype was obtained from a girl aged 2 to 9 in good health and CMV-seronegative. CDR3 sequence reads: CASSLIGVGTEAFF. For the CDR3, the DNA is TGCGCCAGCAGCCTCATAGGGGTAGGCACTGAAGCTTTCTTT.